The 25 T cell receptor beta chains presented below share a single source sample, sequenced in a study of breast tumors, draining lymph nodes, adjacent tissues (dated by TCRdb to 2015 to 2016). Lymph node samples came from the axillary draining lymph nodes of breast cancer patients. The method was multiplex PCR. TCRdb shows the sequencer as Illumina HiSeq 2000. Through fastp at Q25 and MiXCR, TCRdb rebuilt clones from the public reads, retaining in-frame beta chains. Rows with a matching CDR3 protein are joined into one entry that keeps the most common DNA and genes. Within this sample are 150,000 to 200,000 distinct CDR3 sequences, with roughly a third of them counted one time only. Jointly, the top ten make up about 3.9% of the sample. The sequenced material came from axillary lymph node tissue. These receptors originate from a female donor with breast cancer. Some clones in this sample may be carry-over from other donors' samples.

This sequence joins TRBV7-2 and TRBJ1-1, with 8 positions matching TRBD1. The CDR3 spans 14 residues. Trimming cost V 1 base and J 7 bases; bases outside gene matches: 5. Per the germline V gene, CDR1 is SGHTA and CDR2 is FQGNSA. The CDR3 DNA follows: TGTGCCAGCAGCTTAGGGCAGGGGGCCGATGAAGCTTTCTTT. It specifies CASSLGQGADEAFF.

The V gene is TRBV9, the J gene TRBJ1-2, with D maybe TRBD1 (6 bases). The V end lost 0 bases, the J end lost 4 bases, and 13 bases lay between the germline ends. Germline V gene lookup returns CDR1 SGDLS and CDR2 YYNGEE. This CDR3 is built from 15 residues. The CDR3 DNA is TGTGCCAGCAGCGTAGGCGCAGGGGAGAGCTATGGCTACACCTTC. Translated: CASSVGAGESYGYTF.

There are a few counts of this clonotype. The chain links TRBV3-1 to TRBJ1-2; D unresolved. Germline-derived CDR1 and CDR2 are LGHDT and YNNKEL (reference sequence). The germline V and J ends were trimmed by 4 bases and 6 bases, with 18 bases remaining between them. This CDR3 is 15 amino acids long. The CDR3 DNA reads as TGTGCCAGCAGCCGAACTCACACGCCCGTTAATGGCTACACCTTC. Protein product: CASSRTHTPVNGYTF.

This chain connects TRBV12-3 or TRBV12-4 to TRBJ1-1; 7 nucleotides align to TRBD1. V was clipped by 3 bases and J by 2 bases; unmatched bases: 3. This CDR3 has 14 amino acids. CDR3 in amino acids: CASSLGQINTEAFF. The CDR3 DNA follows: TGTGCCAGCAGTTTGGGACAGATCAACACTGAAGCTTTCTTT.

This clonotype was counted ten times or more. The chain recombines TRBV2 with TRBJ2-7, with TRBD2 as a possible D gene (7 bases). The length of the CDR3 is 14 residues. V lost 2 bases, J lost 6 bases, and 14 bases lay in between. Germline lookup yields CDR1 SNHLY and CDR2 FYNNEI. In DNA, the CDR3 is TGTGCCAGCAGTGAATTAGGGGGGGGGTCCGAGCAGTACTTC. It codes for CASSELGGGSEQYF.

Of note for this clonotype: This could be a read error, since a much larger clone is one nucleotide away. This chain uses TRBV6-5 with TRBJ2-7; 8 bases are a match to TRBD1. Looked up from germline, CDR1 is MNHEY and CDR2 is SVGAGI. The CDR3 is 14 residues long. The CDR3 is CASSATTGAYERYF. The CDR3 DNA sequence: TGTGCCAGCAGTGCGACGACAGGGGCCTACGAGCGGTACTTC.

The chain employs TRBV24-1 and TRBJ1-5; TRBD1 aligns across 8 bases. This CDR3 spans 14 amino acids. Germline V lookup: CDR1 KGHDR, CDR2 SFDVKD. Unmatched junction bases numbered 8, after V lost 7 bases and J lost 7 bases. The CDR3 bases are TGTGCCACCAGGGGGCAGGGGGCAGGGCAGCCCCAGCATTTT. Its translation is CATRGQGAGQPQHF.

V and J are TRBV28 and TRBJ2-7; 7 nucleotides match TRBD1. CDR3 length: 16 amino acids. V was pared by 10 bases and J by 4 bases, with 19 bases of the junction left unmatched. Germline CDR1 and CDR2: MDHEN and SYDVKM. In DNA, the CDR3 is TGTGCCACCGACGAACAGGGGTCCCTTCAAATTTACGAGCAGTACTTC. Its protein is CATDEQGSLQIYEQYF.

Regarding this clonotype: This may be a read error, as it is one base from a much larger clone. The rearrangement joins TRBV4-1 to TRBJ1-3; D not resolved. CDR1 is MGHRA, CDR2 YSYEKL, per germline. V was clipped by 5 bases and J by 1 base, with 21 bases between them. The CDR3 runs to 18 residues. CDR3 amino acids: CASSSESREAGSGNTIYF. The CDR3 nucleotides are TGCGCCAGCAGCTCAGAATCCCGGGAGGCTGGATCTGGAAACACCATATATTTT.

This clonotype showed up just a few times. One end of the junction fails to match germline, which may point to a read error. The CDR3 DNA is TGTGCCAGCAGCTTGTTGACTAGCGCGGTTGCTCAAGAGCCCCAGTACTTC. This gives the protein CASSLLTSAVAQEPQYF. V is TRBV7-9 and J is TRBJ2-5; 8 bases match TRBD2. The CDR3 spans 17 residues. In germline, CDR1 is SEHNR, CDR2 FQNEAQ (reference sequence).

The sample holds a few counts of this clonotype. The rearrangement links TRBV7-2 to TRBJ1-1, with D tentatively TRBD1 (5 bases). There are 14 residues in the CDR3. V gave up 0 bases and J gave up 3 bases, with 8 bases separating them. CDR1 and CDR2 (germline): SGHTA, FQGNSA. DNA for the CDR3: TGTGCCAGCAGCTTAGCGCCAGGGTACACTGAAGCTTTCTTT. It translates to CASSLAPGYTEAFF.

A remark on this clonotype: A much more abundant neighbour one base away suggests this may be a read error. The conserved phenylalanine or tryptophan normally closing the CDR3 is absent here, so this likely arose from a read error. The CDR3 reads CASSIVEGAYNEQFS. The DNA of the CDR3 is TGTGCCAGTAGTATAGTGGAGGGGGCCTACAATGAGCAGTTCTCC. The chain joins TRBV19 to TRBJ2-1, with D possibly being TRBD1 or TRBD2 (6 bases each). Germline V lookup: CDR1 LNHDA, CDR2 SQIVND (reference sequence). The CDR3 contains 15 residues. V gave up 1 base and J gave up 2 bases, with 9 bases separating them.

V and J are TRBV6-2 or TRBV6-3 and TRBJ2-1; D gene uncertain. V was shortened by 2 bases and J by 7 bases, with 6 bases between the two germline ends. The CDR3 totals 12 residues. Germline V lookup: CDR1 MNHEY, CDR2 SVGEGT. The CDR3 bases are TGTGCCAGCAGTTACATAGGAAATGAGCAGTTCTTC. Protein sequence: CASSYIGNEQFF.

There are many counts of this clonotype. The V and J genes are TRBV7-2 and TRBJ2-1; 8 nucleotides match TRBD2. Germline lookup yields CDR1 SGHTA and CDR2 FQGNSA. This CDR3 is built from 15 residues. V lost 1 base, J lost 3 bases, and 2 bases stayed unmatched. The CDR3 loop is CASSLGLAGYNEQFF. CDR3 nucleotide sequence: TGTGCCAGCAGCTTAGGTCTAGCGGGCTACAATGAGCAGTTCTTC.

About this clonotype itself: This likely comes from a read error, as the CDR3 has no conserved phenylalanine or tryptophan at its end. The chain couples TRBV15 to TRBJ1-5; D is unresolved. V lost 1 base and J 2 bases, leaving 12 bases between the germline ends. The CDR3 is 16 amino acids. Germline CDR1 and CDR2: LNHNV and YYDKDF (reference sequence). Written as DNA, the CDR3 is TGTGCCACCAGCAGAGGTCGAAGGGTCGGCAATCAGCCCCAGCATTCT. Encoded protein: CATSRGRRVGNQPQHS.

This clonotype was seen at least ten times. The chain uses TRBV7-9 and TRBJ2-2; unclear D gene. Germline CDR1 SEHNR, CDR2 FQNEAQ (reference sequence). The germline V and J ends were trimmed by 4 bases and 4 bases, with 13 bases remaining between them. The CDR3 runs to 15 residues. DNA of the CDR3: TGTGCCAGCAGCTCACGGGCGGACCTCACCGGGGAGCTGTTTTTT. It specifies CASSSRADLTGELFF.

For this clonotype: One end of the junction does not line up with germline, which may come from a read error. J is TRBJ2-7 and V is TRBV6-1; 8 bases fit TRBD1. CDR3 size: 16 residues. From germline, CDR1 is MNHNS and CDR2 SASEGT. The DNA of the CDR3 is TGTGCCATCAGTCACCCTAGGACAGGGAGAACTTACGAGCAGTACTTC. It codes for CAISHPRTGRTYEQYF.

This clonotype has a count of ten or more. The chain combines TRBV5-8 with TRBJ1-5; D is undetermined. The V gene's germline CDR1 is SGHTS and CDR2 YDEGEE. The CDR3 sequence is 16 residues long. V lost 4 bases to trimming and J lost 2 bases, with 16 bases between them. The CDR3 spells CASSPRVAGGNQPQHF. In DNA form, the CDR3 reads TGTGCCAGCAGCCCGAGGGTCGCTGGGGGCAATCAGCCCCAGCATTTT. The full variable domain, completed using reference TRBV5-8 and TRBJ1-5, is EAGVTQSPTHLIKTRGQQATLRCSPISGHTSVYWYQQALGLGLQFLLWYDEGEERNRGNFPPRFSGRQFPNYSSELNVNALELEDSALYLCASSPRVAGGNQPQHFGDGTRLSIL.

The chain employs TRBV20-1 and TRBJ2-2; perhaps TRBD2 as D (6 bases). Germline CDR1 and CDR2: DFQATT and SNEGSKA (reference sequence). The length of the CDR3 is 13 residues. V shed 1 base and J shed 6 bases, with 9 bases lying between them. DNA of the CDR3: TGCAGTGCTAGAGTTAGACTAGCCGGGGAGCTGTTTTTT. Translation: CSARVRLAGELFF.

The table lists this clonotype with many counts. CDR3 in amino acids: CASSIQSYSSYNEQFF. For the CDR3, the DNA is TGTGCCAGTAGTATCCAGAGCTATAGCTCCTACAATGAGCAGTTCTTC. J is TRBJ2-1 and V is TRBV19, with D hard to call. The CDR3 length is 16 residues. The V gene's germline CDR1 is LNHDA and CDR2 SQIVND (reference sequence). Trimming removed 3 bases at V and 0 bases at J, with 12 bases between.

Of note for this clonotype: Since a much larger clone is just one base distant, this may be a read error. The genes are TRBV11-2 and TRBJ2-1; 7 bases fit TRBD2. The CDR3 is made up of 14 amino acids. The germline CDR1 and CDR2 sequences are SGHAT and FQNNGV. V shed 3 bases and J 10 bases; nucleotides not matched to a gene: 9. CDR3 nucleotide sequence: TGTGCCAGCAGCTTTTCCAGCGGGACTTTCGAGCAGTTCTTC. It yields the protein CASSFSSGTFEQFF.

This clonotype was seen many times. This chain uses TRBV2 with TRBJ2-3; 7 bases agree with TRBD2. Germline loops: CDR1 SNHLY, CDR2 FYNNEI. The CDR3 covers 14 residues. Trimming removed 7 bases from V and 6 bases from J; junction bases left unmatched: 10. CDR3 region: CASTRRGVLDTQYF. CDR3 DNA sequence: TGTGCCAGCACGAGACGGGGGGTCCTGGATACGCAGTATTTT.

This clonotype has more than one count but fewer than ten. This chain joins TRBV13 and TRBJ1-2, with 11 bases fitting TRBD1. V lost 4 bases to trimming and J lost 8 bases; unmatched junction nucleotides: 6. The CDR3 sequence is 14 residues long. CDR1 PRHDT and CDR2 FYEKMQ come from the germline V gene (reference sequence). CDR3 coding DNA: TGTGCCAGCAGCTCGGGACAGGGGGTTTGGGGCTACACCTTC. It yields the protein CASSSGQGVWGYTF.

To note about this clonotype: This sequence may be a read error, since a much larger clone differs from it by one base. This CDR3 is CAGSSRGGGRGYGYTF. As DNA, the CDR3 is TGTGCCGGCAGTTCCCGTGGCGGGGGGCGAGGCTATGGCTACACCTTC. J is TRBJ1-2 and V is TRBV12-3 or TRBV12-4, with D maybe TRBD1 (6 bases). This CDR3 has 16 residues.

This clonotype came up many times. The chain has TRBV19 and TRBJ1-6; no definite D call. The CDR3 covers 14 residues. The germline V gene has CDR1 LNHDA and CDR2 SQIVND (reference sequence). The V end lost 3 bases, the J end lost 5 bases, and 8 bases lay between the germline ends. The CDR3 sequence: CASSMTGDNSPLHF. CDR3 nucleotides: TGTGCCAGTAGTATGACTGGGGATAATTCACCCCTCCACTTT.